These T cell receptor beta chains were read from a single sample in a study of control samples from healthy donors and cancer patients. Method: immunoSEQ multiplex PCR; TCRdb's copy keeps in-frame clones and lacks some. The sample has 200,000 or so clones; around 94% are singletons. The source material was blood. The receptor set was obtained from a man aged 45-60 years in good health. Each CDR3 is given with its conserved first and last residue. Each record gives: J gene, V gene, D gene, clone size, CDR3 DNA, CDR3 protein. A D gene is named only where the DNA matches it firmly. The size field is filled for only some rows; it gives once, few, many or a size class.

TRBJ1-4	TRBV5-1	.	.	TGCGCCAGCAGCTCGGGCGGGGGTGAAAAACTGTTTTTT	CASSSGGGEKLFF
TRBJ1-2	TRBV5-1	.	.	TGCGCCAGCAAGTCTAACTATGGCTACACCTTC	CASKSNYGYTF
TRBJ1-5	TRBV19	.	.	TGTGCCAGTAGTATTGGGCAGGGTGTCGGTACCCAGCATTTT	CASSIGQGVGTQHF
TRBJ1-1	TRBV7-3	.	.	TGTGCCAGCAGCCCCGGGCCCTCTCTAGGGGCTTTCTTT	CASSPGPSLGAFF
TRBJ2-2	TRBV5-1	.	once	TGCGCCAGCAGCTTGGAGGCAGCGGACACCGGGGAGCTGTTTTTT	CASSLEAADTGELFF
TRBJ2-1	TRBV7-9	.	.	TGTGCCAGCAGCTTAAGTATCTCCGGTGAGCAGTTCTTC	CASSLSISGEQFF
TRBJ2-2	TRBV19	.	.	TGTGCCAGTAGTATAAAGGGCACCGGGGAGCTGTTTTTT	CASSIKGTGELFF
TRBJ2-5	TRBV28	.	.	TGTGCCAGCAGTTTAGCACCAGGCCAAGAGACCCAGTACTTC	CASSLAPGQETQYF
TRBJ1-1	TRBV4-2	TRBD1	.	TGTGCCAGCAGCCCCGGACAGGGGCTTATGAACACTGAAGCTTTCTTT	CASSPGQGLMNTEAFF
TRBJ1-5	TRBV2	.	.	TGTGCCAGCAGTAAAACTGGGAAGGGTCAGCCCCAGCATTTT	CASSKTGKGQPQHF
TRBJ2-7	TRBV6-5	.	.	TGTGCCAGCGGCGGGACTTACAGGGGAGGTTCCGAGCAGTACTTC	CASGGTYRGGSEQYF
TRBJ2-7	TRBV15	.	.	TGTGCCACCAGCCATCACCGGCGGGGCCGAACCTACGAGCAGTACTTC	CATSHHRRGRTYEQYF
TRBJ2-5	TRBV5-1	.	.	TGCGCCAGCAGCTTTCGACCCGGACTCCAAGAGACCCAGTACTTC	CASSFRPGLQETQYF
TRBJ1-1	TRBV28	.	.	TGTGCCAGCAGTCCCTACAGCAACACTGAAGCTTTCTTT	CASSPYSNTEAFF
TRBJ1-1	TRBV12-1	.	.	TGTGCCAGCAGCTCACCGAGGCGAACAGGGGGCGAAAACCGGAACACTGAAGCTTTCTTT	CASSSPRRTGGENRNTEAFF
TRBJ1-1	TRBV5-8	TRBD1	.	TGTGCCAGCAGCAGGGGACAGACGAACACTGAAGCTTTCTTT	CASSRGQTNTEAFF
TRBJ1-2	TRBV5-4	.	.	TGTGCCAGCAGCTCGGACGGTAACTATGGCTACACCTTC	CASSSDGNYGYTF
TRBJ1-5	TRBV18	.	.	TGTGCCAGCTCACCAACCCCTCAGGACCAGCCCCAGCATTTT	CASSPTPQDQPQHF
TRBJ1-2	TRBV19	.	.	TGTGCCAGTAGTATGAGACAGGATGTCCCTCGCGGCTACACCTTC	CASSMRQDVPRGYTF
TRBJ1-2	TRBV9	.	.	TGTGCCAGCAGCGTACGGGAAGGGCTGGCTGGCTACACCTTC	CASSVREGLAGYTF
TRBJ1-3	TRBV4-1	.	.	TGCGCCAGCAGCCAAGAATCCGGGGTAAGGGGAAACACCATATATTTT	CASSQESGVRGNTIYF
TRBJ2-1	TRBV19	.	.	TGTGCCAGTAGTTTGTACCGGGCGGACAATGAGCAGTTCTTC	CASSLYRADNEQFF
TRBJ1-2	TRBV7-9	.	.	TGTGCCAGCAGTCCAAGCTTTACTAACTATGGCTACACCTTC	CASSPSFTNYGYTF
TRBJ2-5	TRBV29-1	TRBD1	.	TGCAGCGTAGTACAGGGGGCTTTCGGAGAGACCCAGTACTTC	CSVVQGAFGETQYF
TRBJ2-1	TRBV10-2	.	.	TGCGCCAGTCGCGGTCGATTCGTGACCTCCTACAATGAGCAGTTCTTC	CASRGRFVTSYNEQFF
TRBJ2-7	TRBV2	.	.	TGTGCCAGCAGACAGGATTCCTACGAGCAGTACTTC	CASRQDSYEQYF
TRBJ2-4	TRBV7-2	.	.	TGTGCCAGCAGCTTAACACGTGTAGCCAAAAACATTCAGTACTTC	CASSLTRVAKNIQYF
TRBJ2-1	TRBV19	.	once	TGTGCCAGTAAACCCCCAGGGAGGAATGAGCAGTTCTTC	CASKPPGRNEQFF
TRBJ1-2	TRBV7-2	.	.	TGTGCCAGCAGCCTAAATAGCCCCCGGGGCTACACCTTC	CASSLNSPRGYTF
TRBJ1-1	TRBV18	TRBD1	once	TGTGCCAGCTCAACCACAAACACGCCAGGGGGCGGAACGAACACTGAAGCTTTCTTT	CASSTTNTPGGGTNTEAFF
TRBJ1-6	TRBV7-2	TRBD1	.	TGTGCCAGCAGCTTAGATGGGGACAGGGGTTGGAATTCACCCCTCCACTTT	CASSLDGDRGWNSPLHF
TRBJ2-5	TRBV5-1	.	.	TGCGCCAGCAGCTTGGCCGGAACCCAAGAGACCCAGTACTTC	CASSLAGTQETQYF
TRBJ1-1	TRBV10-3	.	once	TGTGCCATCAGTGATGGGGGCGGCATCACTGAAGCTTTCTTT	CAISDGGGITEAFF
TRBJ1-2	TRBV30	.	.	TGTGCCTGGAGTGTAGGGGGGGGCTATGGCTACACCTTC	CAWSVGGGYGYTF
TRBJ1-1	TRBV18	.	.	TGTGCCAGCTCACCCCTGGCAGGGGAAAGTCCCACTGAAGCTTTCTTT	CASSPLAGESPTEAFF